This T cell receptor beta chain was documented in a study of tumor and adjacent non-tumor tissue in lung cancer. Study details: Patients were aged about 30 to 85, approximately 11 men and 5 women, stage I to III.

The library came from three nested PCR rounds adapted from ARM-PCR protocols. TCRdb re-called the multiplex PCR reads with MiXCR, one entry per CDR3 protein. The table shows about 75,000 distinct CDR3 sequences, with about two thirds occurring only once. About this clonotype: Its target is unknown. Compared with germline, one end of the junction differs, possibly owing to a read error.

Study results and limitations: Normal lung showed higher cumulative top 100 clone frequency than tumor. Tumor TCR diversity, when higher, was linked to shorter survival. Tumor tissue had significantly higher TCR diversity than normal lung.

This CDR3 is 16 amino acids long. Germline CDR1 reads SGHAT; CDR2 reads FQNNGV. RNA was extracted from bulk tissue without any cell sorting. More than 3 cm separated this lung sample from the edge of the tumor. The origin of this receptor is a woman in her forties or fifties with non-small cell lung cancer. Sequencing was carried out using distant non-tumor lung tissue. The rearrangement links TRBV11-2 to TRBJ2-7, with a tentative D call TRBD1 (6 bases). CDR3 coding DNA: TGTGCCAGCTGCTTAGGGTCAGGGGCCGGCTCCTATGAGCAGTACTTC. Translation: CASCLGSGAGSYEQYF.